This record concerns one TCR beta chain sequence. This record comes from a study of long-term antiretroviral therapy in people with HIV. Samples were assayed with immunoSEQ v3.0 at survey level. Sequencing was performed with immunoSEQ multiplex PCR; in TCRdb, only in-frame clones are kept and a portion is missing. The sample has 35,000 to 40,000 clones, over 80% seen once. This material consisted of unsorted PBMCs, taken 1.5 years after starting antiretroviral therapy. The receptor comes from a man between 18 and 35 years old with HIV.

The CDR3 is CASSLGLEVTYNEQFF. Here the CDR3 DNA reads TGTGCCAGCAGCTTAGGCCTGGAGGTTACCTACAATGAGCAGTTCTTC. The genes are TRBV7-6 and TRBJ2-1; D is perhaps TRBD2 (5 bases). The germline gives CDR1 SGHVS, CDR2 FNYEAQ. The CDR3 sequence is 16 residues long. The ends were cut back, 1 base at V and 2 bases at J, with 12 bases in the middle.